The source of this TCR beta chain is a study of blood T cell repertoires in COVID-19 (dated by TCRdb to between 2020 and 2021). For the study in its entirety: Collaborator samples came from the United States, Italy and Spain and covered acute and convalescent phases of COVID-19. The prospective study material was composed of cDNA or gDNA derived from T cells, B-cell-depleted T cells, or PBMCs. Deeply sampled blood TCRbeta repertoires from subjects exposed to, actively infected with, or recovered from COVID-19 were included in the dataset. Where available, HLA class I and class II types were obtained from metadata supplied by the sample provider rather than from assay-based typing. The repertoires were released in a freely available public database intended as a resource for research on the immune response to SARS-CoV-2. Samples came from the ongoing ImmuneRACE study (first 160 participants) plus 1,254 subjects from 6 global collaborators. Sample metadata almost always included a de-identified subject ID, COVID-19 status, age in years and sex. The research as a whole found: Clinical and demographic metadata were provided uncurated, with the amount varying by source and participant.

TCRbeta CDR3 regions were amplified from genomic DNA using the immunoSEQ Assay, a bias-controlled multiplex PCR. In the paper's pipeline: The number of nucleated cells in each sample was estimated by amplification of reference gene primers within the assay. Sequence reads were collapsed and filtered to measure the absolute abundance of every unique TCRbeta CDR3 rearrangement. For each sample, productive Simpson clonality was calculated by taking the square root of Simpson's diversity index across productive rearrangements. This immuneACCESS table, as held by TCRdb, lists in-frame sequences with V and J called but not all clones. Of the missing ones, under half trace to an unresolved V gene in checked studies; the others have no known cause. The V and J calls and the clone size are those of that table, but D and trimming were determined from the DNA. The sample contains some 320,000 clones, around nine tenths of them found a single time. The top ten hold roughly 5.3% of the sample.

Concerning this clone: There is no known antigen for this receptor. Base quality data are lacking; no much larger clone is found one base away.

In the prospective study, participants were roughly 18 to 95 years old, resided in approximately 22 geographic areas of the United States, and were enrolled through a virtual design. In the prospective study, participants were assigned to cohorts based on the clinical history participants reported in a screening survey and a study questionnaire. For ImmuneRACE Cohort 3, a participant was defined as recovered based on two consecutive negative NP/OP PCR tests, clearance by a healthcare professional, or resolution of symptoms. In the prospective study, mobile phlebotomists collected whole blood, serum and a nasopharyngeal or oropharyngeal swab from each participant. Participants in the prospective study had the option to provide additional blood draws and questionnaires over an approximately 2-month period. Prospective study blood samples were shipped either frozen or at room temperature before DNA extraction.

The cysteine opens and the phenylalanine closes a CDR3 of 15 amino acids. Solely the CDR3 DNA is kept, with 45 bases framed from the first base. For CDR1 and CDR2, the germline V gene (reference sequence) lists WNHNN and SYGVQD. V loses 4 bases of germline sequence and J loses 8 bases, and the interval between the two ends is 18 bases. This clonotype originated in a man in his sixties who had recovered from COVID-19. The receptor chain draws on TRBV10-1 and TRBJ2-1; 6 matching bases give a weak D call of TRBD2. Sample: PBMCs or T cells enriched from blood (not recorded which). The nucleotide sequence reads TGCGCCAGCAGTGGTGGCCGCTGGCGGGATCATGAGCAGTTCTTC. It encodes CASSGGRWRDHEQFF.